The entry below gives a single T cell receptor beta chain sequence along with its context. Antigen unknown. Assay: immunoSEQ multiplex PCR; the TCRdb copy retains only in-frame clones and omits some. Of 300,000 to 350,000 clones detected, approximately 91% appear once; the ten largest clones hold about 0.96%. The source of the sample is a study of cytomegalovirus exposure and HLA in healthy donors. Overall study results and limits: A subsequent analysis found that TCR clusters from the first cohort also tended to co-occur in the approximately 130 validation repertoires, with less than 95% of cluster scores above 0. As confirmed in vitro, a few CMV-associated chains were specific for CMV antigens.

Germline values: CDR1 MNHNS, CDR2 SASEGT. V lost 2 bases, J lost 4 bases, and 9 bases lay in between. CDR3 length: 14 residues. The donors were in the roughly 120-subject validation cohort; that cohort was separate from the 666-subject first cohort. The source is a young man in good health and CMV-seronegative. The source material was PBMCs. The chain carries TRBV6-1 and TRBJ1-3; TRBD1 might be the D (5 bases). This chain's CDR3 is CASSEWAGGNTIYF. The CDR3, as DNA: TGTGCCAGCAGTGAATGGGCAGGGGGAAACACCATATATTTT.